The 24 T cell receptor beta chains below come from one sample, sequenced in a study of post-analysis software for immune sequencing data. Which antigens these TCRs recognize remains unknown. Broader study findings: Elevated frequency relative to controls characterized four or five TRBV segments in patients, TRBV5-6, TRBV5-1 and TRBV20-1 among them.

Every TCR beta cDNA library bore unique molecular identifiers. MiXCR, run by TCRdb on the PCR reads, gives a single entry per CDR3 protein. Of 400,000 to 500,000 distinct CDR3 sequences in the sample, about 39% were seen once. The sample taken for sequencing was blood. Source of these receptors: a girl aged 2-10 years with multiple sclerosis.

The V call is TRBV6-5, the J call TRBJ2-4; D unclear. The CDR3 length is 14 residues. The V gene's germline CDR1 is MNHEY and CDR2 SVGAGI. Trimming shortened V by 3 bases and J by 13 bases, and 19 bases separated the two germline ends. The CDR3 DNA sequence: TGTGCCAGCAGTTATGGAGTACCTCCCTACAAGCAGTACTTC. It translates to CASSYGVPPYKQYF.

The chain has TRBV12-3 or TRBV12-4 and TRBJ1-5; D is ambiguous. The CDR3 extends over 16 amino acids. Trimming stripped 5 bases from V and 3 bases from J, with 17 bases between. The CDR3 region is CASSLQMGRNNQPQHF. Here the CDR3 DNA reads TGTGCCAGCAGTCTCCAAATGGGCAGGAACAATCAGCCCCAGCATTTT.

This clonotype has a handful of counts. J is TRBJ2-1 and V is TRBV7-8; D is undetermined. This CDR3 is 17 amino acids long. The V and J ends lost 0 bases and 6 bases respectively, with 18 bases between them. Germline values: CDR1 SGHVS, CDR2 FQNEAQ. CDR3 bases: TGTGCCAGCAGCTTAGCGAGGTGGCAGGTTGGGATCAATGAGCAGTTCTTC. Translating it yields CASSLARWQVGINEQFF.

The chain uses TRBV29-1 and TRBJ2-3; TRBD2 matches 13 bases. The CDR3 extends over 17 amino acids. Unmatched junction bases numbered 11, after V lost 5 bases and J lost 3 bases. From germline, CDR1 is SQVTM and CDR2 ANQGSEA. The CDR3 sequence is CSVSGLAGVLWTDTQYF. In nucleotides, the CDR3 is TGCAGCGTTTCAGGACTAGCGGGAGTTTTGTGGACAGATACGCAGTATTTT.

The chain uses TRBV9 and TRBJ2-1; TRBD2 matches 7 bases. V dropped 3 bases and J dropped 2; count of bases not matched to a gene: 17. The length of the CDR3 is 19 residues. The germline gives CDR1 SGDLS, CDR2 YYNGEE. The CDR3 nucleotides are TGTGCCAGCAGCGGAGGGGTAGGGAGCGGGACCCGGACCTACAATGAGCAGTTCTTC. This gives the protein CASSGGVGSGTRTYNEQFF.

The chain uses TRBV10-3 and TRBJ2-7; perhaps TRBD2 as D (5 bases). CDR1 is ENHRY and CDR2 is SYGVKD in the germline V gene. The CDR3 spans 15 residues. V was pared by 10 bases and J by 0 bases, with 19 bases between. This CDR3 reads CATLNLGESSYEQYF. The DNA for the CDR3 is TGTGCCACCCTTAACCTCGGGGAGAGCTCCTACGAGCAGTACTTC.

This clonotype was detected only a few times. The J gene is TRBJ2-7, the V gene TRBV15; D call uncertain. CDR3 length: 14 amino acids. Germline V lookup: CDR1 LNHNV, CDR2 YYDKDF (reference sequence). The V and J ends lost 0 bases and 3 bases respectively, with 9 bases between them. CDR3 sequence (DNA): TGTGCCACCAGCAGAGATGCGGCAAACTACGAGCAGTACTTC. This sequence encodes CATSRDAANYEQYF. The full variable domain, completed using reference TRBV15 and TRBJ2-7, is DAMVIQNPRYQVTQFGKPVTLSCSQTLNHNVMYWYQQKSSQAPKLLFHYYDKDFNNEADTPDNFQSRRPNTSFCFLDIRSPGLGDTAMYLCATSRDAANYEQYFGPGTRLTVT.

This clonotype was counted between two and nine times. V gene TRBV5-5 combines with J gene TRBJ2-6; 7 bases are shared with TRBD1. Germline trimming cut 4 bases from V and 1 base from J; bases unmatched to any gene: 8. The CDR3 is made up of 17 amino acids. Germline V gene data show CDR1 as SGHKS and CDR2 as YYEKEE (reference sequence). The CDR3 loop reads CASSPKQGESGANVLTF. CDR3 in DNA: TGTGCCAGCAGCCCAAAGCAGGGGGAGTCTGGGGCCAACGTCCTGACTTTC.

In this sample, this clonotype turned up a few times. The chain recombines TRBV6-1 with TRBJ1-6; no firm D call. V shed 1 base and J shed 8 bases, with 12 bases lying between them. Germline V CDR1 and CDR2: MNHNS, SASEGT. The CDR3 runs to 15 residues. CDR3 sequence (DNA): TGTGCCAGCAGTGAAGGACCCCTAGAGGATTCACCCCTCCACTTT. Translating it yields CASSEGPLEDSPLHF.

This clonotype has more than one count but fewer than ten. The chain links TRBV7-2 to TRBJ2-5, with a tentative D call TRBD2 (6 bases). The V and J ends lost 2 bases and 2 bases respectively, with 12 bases between them. The germline CDR1 and CDR2 sequences are SGHTA and FQGNSA. The CDR3 length is 15 residues. CDR3 sequence: CASSLSWRGQETQYF. CDR3 nucleotide sequence: TGTGCCAGCAGCTTAAGTTGGAGGGGACAAGAGACCCAGTACTTC.

CDR3 sequence (DNA): TGTGCTAGTGGTTTGGTACTATCCTGGACTAGCGGGAGTAACTACGAGCAGTACTTC. As protein: CASGLVLSWTSGSNYEQYF. This rearrangement joins TRBV12-5 to TRBJ2-7; 13 bases agree with TRBD2. CDR3 size: 19 residues. J gave up 3 bases and V 0 bases, and 11 bases lay outside the gene matches. The germline gives CDR1 LGHNT, CDR2 FRNRAP.

The chain combines TRBV5-1 with TRBJ2-7, with 7 bases that match TRBD1. The closer fit of TRBJ2-5 to the DNA end suggests the J call may be wrong. CDR1 is SGHRS and CDR2 is YFSETQ in the germline V gene. This CDR3 spans 15 amino acids. The CDR3 DNA reads as TGCGCCAGCAGCTTGGGACAGGGTCGAAGAGAGACCCAGTACTTC. It encodes CASSLGQGRRETQYF.

This clonotype was detected only a few times. The DNA of the CDR3 is TGTGCCAGCAGCTTAAGGATCAGGGCAATGAGCTCCTACGAGCAGTACTTC. Translating it yields CASSLRIRAMSSYEQYF. The chain recombines TRBV7-8 with TRBJ2-7; D may be TRBD1 (5 bases). The germline V gene encodes CDR1 SGHVS and CDR2 FQNEAQ. The length of the CDR3 is 17 residues. V was clipped by 2 bases and J by 0 bases, with 17 bases between them.

This clonotype has just a few counts. The CDR3 region has the DNA TGCAGCGTTGAAGGACTAGCTCCCATTGGAGTATCCTCCTACAATGAGCAGTTCTTC. Its translation is CSVEGLAPIGVSSYNEQFF. The V call is TRBV29-1, the J call TRBJ2-1; the match to TRBD2 covers 7 bases. The CDR3 contains 19 residues. Unmatched junction bases numbered 15, after V lost 1 base and J lost 0 bases. From germline, CDR1 is SQVTM and CDR2 ANQGSEA.

This clonotype was observed a handful of times. This chain connects TRBV5-1 to TRBJ2-1; TRBD2 agrees at 12 bases. The CDR3 consists of 14 residues. V dropped 5 bases and J dropped 4; count of bases not matched to a gene: 1. In germline, CDR1 is SGHRS, CDR2 YFSETQ. This chain's CDR3 is CASRTSGGYNEQFF. Written as DNA, the CDR3 is TGCGCCAGCAGGACTAGCGGGGGATACAATGAGCAGTTCTTC.

This sequence joins TRBV7-9 and TRBJ2-7; D uncertain. Trimming took off 5 bases at V and 5 bases at J, with 19 bases between the two ends. CDR3 length: 15 residues. CDR1 SEHNR and CDR2 FQNEAQ come from the germline V gene (reference sequence). The DNA for the CDR3 is TGTGCCAGCAGCCCTATCCGGGCCATGGGGAACGAGCAGTACTTC. Amino acids: CASSPIRAMGNEQYF.

The genes are TRBV12-3 or TRBV12-4 and TRBJ1-5; no firm D call. CDR3 length: 14 amino acids. V lost 2 bases to trimming and J lost 5 bases, with 10 bases between them. This CDR3 reads CASSLLRTHQPQHF. The CDR3 coding sequence is TGTGCCAGCAGTTTACTGAGGACCCATCAGCCCCAGCATTTT.

This chain connects TRBV18 to TRBJ2-5, with 7 positions matching TRBD2. Trimming cost V 2 bases and J 4 bases; bases outside gene matches: 7. The germline V gene has CDR1 KGHSH and CDR2 LQKENI. The CDR3 consists of 15 residues. CDR3 in DNA: TGTGCCAGCTCACCAAACGCGAGGGAGGGAGAGACCCAGTACTTC. This encodes CASSPNAREGETQYF.

The V call is TRBV12-3 or TRBV12-4, the J call TRBJ2-7; D gene uncertain. Trimming removed 3 bases at V and 1 base at J, with 13 bases between. This CDR3 has 15 residues. CDR3: CASSFPGDPSYEQYF. CDR3 nucleotides: TGTGCCAGCAGTTTCCCAGGTGATCCATCCTACGAGCAGTACTTC.

This clonotype was recorded a few times. The chain links TRBV7-9 to TRBJ2-1; no definite D call. V lost 0 bases, J lost 8 bases, and 8 bases lay in between. CDR3 length equals 13 residues. Germline loops: CDR1 SEHNR, CDR2 FQNEAQ (reference sequence). CDR3 DNA sequence: TGTGCCAGCAGCTTAGCCTTGGGCTATGAGCAGTTCTTC. This translates into CASSLALGYEQFF. Drawing the rest from reference TRBV7-9 and TRBJ2-1, the complete variable domain is DTGVSQNPRHKITKRGQNVTFRCDPISEHNRLYWYRQTLGQGPEFLTYFQNEAQLEKSRLLSDRFSAERPKGSFSTLEIQRTEQGDSAMYLCASSLALGYEQFFGPGTRLTVL.

This clonotype was observed a single time. The chain recombines TRBV5-5 with TRBJ1-2; TRBD1 agrees at 8 bases. The junction had 13 bases not matched to a gene; V was cut back by 2 bases and J by 7 bases. The V gene's germline CDR1 is SGHKS and CDR2 YYEKEE (reference sequence). The CDR3 is made up of 16 amino acids. This chain's CDR3 is CASSFSRVQGVFGYTF. The CDR3 nucleotides are TGTGCCAGCAGCTTCTCCCGTGTACAGGGGGTTTTTGGCTACACCTTC.

The chain uses TRBV5-1 and TRBJ1-5; maybe TRBD1 (6 bases). Germline V gene lookup returns CDR1 SGHRS and CDR2 YFSETQ. With 0 bases removed from V and 4 bases from J, the gap between germline ends came to 8 bases. CDR3 size: 14 residues. The chain's CDR3 is CASSLGQANQPQHF. The CDR3, as DNA: TGCGCCAGCAGCTTGGGACAGGCTAATCAGCCCCAGCATTTT.

This clonotype was detected only a few times. The chain joins TRBV4-3 to TRBJ2-1; 12 nucleotides agree with TRBD2. Germline V gene lookup returns CDR1 LGHNA and CDR2 YSLEER. V was pared by 3 bases and J by 8 bases, with 11 bases of the junction left unmatched. The CDR3 has 17 amino acids. CDR3: CASSQGWLAGGKDEQFF. In DNA, the CDR3 is TGCGCCAGCAGCCAGGGTTGGCTAGCGGGAGGGAAAGATGAGCAGTTCTTC.

The chain is built from TRBV12-5 and TRBJ2-7; 9 nucleotides match TRBD2. CDR1 and CDR2 (germline): LGHNT, FRNRAP. The CDR3 has 20 amino acids. V trimming: 4 bases; J trimming: 4 bases; junction bases outside the gene matches: 23. DNA of the CDR3: TGTGCTAGTGGTTCGCAGGCCCGGACTAGCGCCCATGCCCCATCTTACGAGCAGTACTTC. Its protein product is CASGSQARTSAHAPSYEQYF.